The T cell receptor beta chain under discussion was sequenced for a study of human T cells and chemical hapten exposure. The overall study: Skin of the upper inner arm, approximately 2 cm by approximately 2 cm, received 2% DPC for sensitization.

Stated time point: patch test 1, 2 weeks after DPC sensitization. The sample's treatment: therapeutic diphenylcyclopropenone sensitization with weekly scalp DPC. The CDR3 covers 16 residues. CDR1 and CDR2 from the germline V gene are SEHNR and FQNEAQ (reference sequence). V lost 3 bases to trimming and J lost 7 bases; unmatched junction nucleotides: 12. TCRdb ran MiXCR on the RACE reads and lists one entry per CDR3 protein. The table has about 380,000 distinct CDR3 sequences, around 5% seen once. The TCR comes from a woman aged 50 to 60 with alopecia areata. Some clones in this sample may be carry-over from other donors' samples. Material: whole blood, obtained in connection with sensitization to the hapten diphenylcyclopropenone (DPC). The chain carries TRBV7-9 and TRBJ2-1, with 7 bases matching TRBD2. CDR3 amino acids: CASSFPSGGRGNEQFF. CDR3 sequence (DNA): TGTGCCAGCAGCTTCCCGTCGGGCGGGAGAGGTAATGAGCAGTTCTTC.